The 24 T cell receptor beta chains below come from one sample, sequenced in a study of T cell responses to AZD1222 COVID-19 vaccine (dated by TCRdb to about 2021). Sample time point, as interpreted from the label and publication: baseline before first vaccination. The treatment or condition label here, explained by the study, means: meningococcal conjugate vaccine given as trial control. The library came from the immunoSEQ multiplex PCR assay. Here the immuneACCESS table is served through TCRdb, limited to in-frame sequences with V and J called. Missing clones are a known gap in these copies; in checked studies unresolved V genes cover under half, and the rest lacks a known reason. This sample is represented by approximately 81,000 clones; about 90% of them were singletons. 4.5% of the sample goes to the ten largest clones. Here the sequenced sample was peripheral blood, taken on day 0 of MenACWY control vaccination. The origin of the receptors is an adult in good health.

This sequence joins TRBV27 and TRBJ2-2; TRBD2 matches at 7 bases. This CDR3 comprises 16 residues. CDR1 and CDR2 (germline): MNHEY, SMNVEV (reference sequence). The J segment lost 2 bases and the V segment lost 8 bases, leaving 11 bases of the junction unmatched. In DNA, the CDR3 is TGTGCCAGCTCCACGTGGGAGGGACTAAACACCGGGGAGCTGTTTTTT. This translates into CASSTWEGLNTGELFF.

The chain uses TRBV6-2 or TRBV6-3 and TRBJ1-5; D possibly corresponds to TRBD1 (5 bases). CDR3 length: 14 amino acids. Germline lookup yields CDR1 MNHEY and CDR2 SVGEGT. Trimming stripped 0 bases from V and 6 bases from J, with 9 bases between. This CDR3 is CASSYSGGGQPQHF. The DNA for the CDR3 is TGTGCCAGCAGTTACTCGGGGGGGGGTCAGCCCCAGCATTTT.

DNA for the CDR3: TGTGCCAGCAGTGCCGTATGGGCTGAAGCTTTCTTT. Encoded protein: CASSAVWAEAFF. The V call is TRBV2, the J call TRBJ1-1; D uncertain. The germline V and J ends were trimmed by 4 bases and 6 bases, with 9 bases remaining between them. Germline values: CDR1 SNHLY, CDR2 FYNNEI. The CDR3 runs 12 residues.

The CDR3 DNA sequence: TGTGCCAGCAGCCAGGGACAGGGGGGCGGTCAGCCCCAGCATTTT. This encodes CASSQGQGGGQPQHF. The rearrangement uses TRBV6-5 and TRBJ1-5; 11 bases align to TRBD1. Per germline, CDR1 MNHEY and CDR2 SVGAGI. The CDR3 covers 15 residues. Trimming removed 6 bases from V and 6 bases from J; junction bases left unmatched: 7.

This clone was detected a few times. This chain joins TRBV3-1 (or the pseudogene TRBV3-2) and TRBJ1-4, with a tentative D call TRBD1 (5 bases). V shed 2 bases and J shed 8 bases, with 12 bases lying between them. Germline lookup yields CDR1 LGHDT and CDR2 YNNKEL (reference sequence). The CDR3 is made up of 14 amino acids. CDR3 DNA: TGTGCCAGCAGCCAAAAAGGGGAGGGGGAAAAACTGTTTTTT. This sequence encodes CASSQKGEGEKLFF.

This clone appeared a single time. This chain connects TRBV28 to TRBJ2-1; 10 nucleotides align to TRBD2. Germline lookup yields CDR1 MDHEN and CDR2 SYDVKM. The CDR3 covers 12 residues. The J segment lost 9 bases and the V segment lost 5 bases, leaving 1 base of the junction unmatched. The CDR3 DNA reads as TGTGCCAGCAGTGGACTAGCGGCTGAGCAGTTCTTC. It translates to CASSGLAAEQFF.

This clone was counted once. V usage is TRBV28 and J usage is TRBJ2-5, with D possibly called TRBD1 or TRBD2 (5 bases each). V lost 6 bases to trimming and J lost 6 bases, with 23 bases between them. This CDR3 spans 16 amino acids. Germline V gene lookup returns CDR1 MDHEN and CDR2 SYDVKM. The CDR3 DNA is TGTGCCAGCAGCGAAGCCGGGACCGGGGAAAGAAAGACCCAGTACTTC. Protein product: CASSEAGTGERKTQYF.

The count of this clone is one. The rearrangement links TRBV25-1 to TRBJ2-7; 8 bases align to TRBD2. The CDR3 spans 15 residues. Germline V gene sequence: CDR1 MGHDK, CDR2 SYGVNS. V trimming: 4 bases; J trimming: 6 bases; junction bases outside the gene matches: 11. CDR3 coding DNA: TGTGCCAGCAGTGCGGGGAAGCGGGAGTTAGGCGAGCAGTACTTC. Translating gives CASSAGKRELGEQYF.

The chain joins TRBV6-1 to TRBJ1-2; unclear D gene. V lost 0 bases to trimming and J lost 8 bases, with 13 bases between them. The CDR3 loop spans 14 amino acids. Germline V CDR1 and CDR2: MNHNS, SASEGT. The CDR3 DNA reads TGTGCCAGCAGTGAAGCGTCGGCTGGGGAGGGCTACACCTTC. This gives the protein CASSEASAGEGYTF.

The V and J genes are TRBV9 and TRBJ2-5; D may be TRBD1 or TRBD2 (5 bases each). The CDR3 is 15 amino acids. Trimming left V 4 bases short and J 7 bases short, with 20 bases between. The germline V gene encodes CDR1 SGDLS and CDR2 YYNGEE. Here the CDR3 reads CASSYGTDAIGTQYF. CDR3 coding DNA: TGTGCCAGCAGCTATGGGACGGATGCGATCGGGACCCAGTACTTC.

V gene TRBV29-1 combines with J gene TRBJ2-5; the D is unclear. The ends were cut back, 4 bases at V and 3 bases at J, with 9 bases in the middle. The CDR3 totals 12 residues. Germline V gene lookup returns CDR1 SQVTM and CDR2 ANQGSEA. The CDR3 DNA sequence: TGCAGCGTTGCCGGGTCGGAAGAGACCCAGTACTTC. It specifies CSVAGSEETQYF.

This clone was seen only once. CDR3 region: CASRVQQGKRTGELFF. CDR3 nucleotides: TGCGCCAGCAGGGTACAACAGGGAAAGCGCACCGGGGAGCTGTTTTTT. V is TRBV10-1 and J is TRBJ2-2; D possibly corresponds to TRBD1 (6 bases). Germline V gives CDR1 WNHNN, CDR2 SYGVQD (reference sequence). Trimming pared 6 bases from V and 4 bases from J, leaving 18 bases between. CDR3 length equals 16 residues.

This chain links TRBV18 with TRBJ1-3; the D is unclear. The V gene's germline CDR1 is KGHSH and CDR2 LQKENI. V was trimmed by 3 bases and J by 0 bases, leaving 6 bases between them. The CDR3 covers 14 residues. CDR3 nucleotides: TGTGCCAGCTCACCCGGTAGCTCTGGAAACACCATATATTTT. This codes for CASSPGSSGNTIYF.

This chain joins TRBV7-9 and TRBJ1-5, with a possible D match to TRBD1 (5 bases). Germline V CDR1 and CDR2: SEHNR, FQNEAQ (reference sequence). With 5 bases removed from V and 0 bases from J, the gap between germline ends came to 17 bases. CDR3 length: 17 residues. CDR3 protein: CASSGPSGTVSNQPQHF. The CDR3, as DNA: TGTGCCAGCAGCGGTCCCTCCGGGACGGTTAGCAATCAGCCCCAGCATTTT.

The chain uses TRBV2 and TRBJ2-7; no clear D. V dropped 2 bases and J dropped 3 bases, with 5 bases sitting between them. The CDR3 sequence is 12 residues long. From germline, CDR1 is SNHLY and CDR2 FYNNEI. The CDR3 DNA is TGTGCCAGCAGTGAACCCTACTACGAGCAGTACTTC. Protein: CASSEPYYEQYF.

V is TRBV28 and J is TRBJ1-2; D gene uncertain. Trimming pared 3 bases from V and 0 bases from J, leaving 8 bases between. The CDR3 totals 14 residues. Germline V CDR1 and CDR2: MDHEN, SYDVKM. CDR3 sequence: CASSLMGSNYGYTF. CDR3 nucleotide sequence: TGTGCCAGCAGTTTGATGGGCTCTAACTATGGCTACACCTTC.

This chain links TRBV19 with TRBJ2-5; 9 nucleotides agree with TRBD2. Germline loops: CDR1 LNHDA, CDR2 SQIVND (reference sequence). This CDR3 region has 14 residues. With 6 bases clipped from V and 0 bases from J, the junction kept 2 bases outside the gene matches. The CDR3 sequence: CASRTSGNQETQYF. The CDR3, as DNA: TGTGCCAGTAGGACTAGCGGCAACCAAGAGACCCAGTACTTC.

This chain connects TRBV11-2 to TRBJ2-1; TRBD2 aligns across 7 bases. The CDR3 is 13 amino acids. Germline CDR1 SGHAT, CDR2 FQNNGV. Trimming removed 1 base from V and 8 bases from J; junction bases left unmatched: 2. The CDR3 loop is CASSLGGSYEQFF. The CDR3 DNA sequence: TGTGCCAGCAGCTTAGGCGGGAGCTATGAGCAGTTCTTC.

The CDR3 sequence is CATSDLYQGESYNEQFF. Here the CDR3 DNA reads TGTGCCACCAGTGATTTATATCAGGGTGAGTCCTACAATGAGCAGTTCTTC. The chain joins TRBV24-1 to TRBJ2-1; maybe TRBD1 (5 bases). Germline CDR1 KGHDR, CDR2 SFDVKD. This CDR3 is 17 amino acids long. V was trimmed by 1 base and J by 1 base, leaving 13 bases between them.

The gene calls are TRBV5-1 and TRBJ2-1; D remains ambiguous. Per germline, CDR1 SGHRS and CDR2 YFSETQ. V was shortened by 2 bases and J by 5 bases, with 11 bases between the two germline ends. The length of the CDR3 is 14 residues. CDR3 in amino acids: CASSFSRLDNEQFF. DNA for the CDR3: TGCGCCAGCAGCTTTTCCCGGCTCGACAATGAGCAGTTCTTC.

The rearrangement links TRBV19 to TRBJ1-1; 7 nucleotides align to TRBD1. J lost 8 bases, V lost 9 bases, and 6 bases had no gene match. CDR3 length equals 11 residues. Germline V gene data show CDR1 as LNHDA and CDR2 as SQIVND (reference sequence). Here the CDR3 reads CASRQGLEAFF. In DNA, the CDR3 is TGTGCCAGCAGACAGGGACTAGAAGCTTTCTTT. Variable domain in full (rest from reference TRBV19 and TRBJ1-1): DGGITQSPKYLFRKEGQNVTLSCEQNLNHDAMYWYRQDPGQGLRLIYYSQIVNDFQKGDIAEGYSVSREKKESFPLTVTSAQKNPTAFYLCASRQGLEAFFGQGTRLTVV.

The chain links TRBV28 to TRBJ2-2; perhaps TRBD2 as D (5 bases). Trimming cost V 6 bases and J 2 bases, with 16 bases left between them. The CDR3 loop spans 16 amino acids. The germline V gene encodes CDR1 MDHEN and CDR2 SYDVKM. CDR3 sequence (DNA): TGTGCCAGCAGCCCCGGGATTAGGGTTAACACCGGGGAGCTGTTTTTT. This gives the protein CASSPGIRVNTGELFF.

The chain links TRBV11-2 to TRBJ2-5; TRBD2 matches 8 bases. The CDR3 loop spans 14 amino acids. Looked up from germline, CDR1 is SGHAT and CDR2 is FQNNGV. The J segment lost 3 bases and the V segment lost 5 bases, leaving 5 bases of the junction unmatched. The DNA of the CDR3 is TGTGCCAGCAGCCCCGGGGGGGCCAAAGAGACCCAGTACTTC. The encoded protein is CASSPGGAKETQYF. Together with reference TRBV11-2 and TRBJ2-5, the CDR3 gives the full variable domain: EAGVAQSPRYKIIEKRQSVAFWCNPISGHATLYWYQQILGQGPKLLIQFQNNGVVDDSQLPKDRFSAERLKGVDSTLKIQPAKLEDSAVYLCASSPGGAKETQYFGPGTRLLVL.

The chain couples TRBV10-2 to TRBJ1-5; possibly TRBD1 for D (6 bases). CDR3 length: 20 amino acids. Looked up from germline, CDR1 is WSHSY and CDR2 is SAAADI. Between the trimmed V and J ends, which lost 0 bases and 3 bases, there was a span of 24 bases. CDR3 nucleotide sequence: TGCGCCAGCAGTGAGTCATACTCCCAACAGGGCCATCCTTACAATCAGCCCCAGCATTTT. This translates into CASSESYSQQGHPYNQPQHF.